Listed below are T cell receptor beta chains from one sample, sequenced in a study of T cell repertoires in ileal Crohn's disease. The table came from immunoSEQ multiplex PCR; TCRdb's copy has only in-frame clones and leaves some out. The data show more than 12,000 clones, just under 80% seen once. The sequenced sample was ileal tissue. Every receptor here comes from an adult with Crohn's disease. Each CDR3 is given with its conserved first and last residue. Each record gives: clone size, D gene, J gene, V gene, CDR3 DNA, CDR3 protein. D genes are given only for firm matches. Clone size is shown for a subset of rows, as once, few, many or a class of expanded clone.

size: -
D: TRBD2
J: TRBJ2-7
V: TRBV29-1
DNA: TGCAGCGTGGGGACTAGCGGGAGTTCCTACGAGCAGTACTTC
CDR3: CSVGTSGSSYEQYF

size: -
D: -
J: TRBJ2-4
V: TRBV7-2
DNA: TGTGCCAGCAGCTTACTTGAGGGAGGTGGAATTCAGTACTTC
CDR3: CASSLLEGGGIQYF

size: -
D: -
J: TRBJ2-1
V: TRBV9
DNA: TGTGCCAGCAGCGTAGCCGGACAGAGCCACAATGAGCAGTTCTTC
CDR3: CASSVAGQSHNEQFF

size: few
D: -
J: TRBJ1-1
V: TRBV10-2
DNA: TGCGCCAGCAGTGAAGACAGGAACACTGAAGCTTTCTTT
CDR3: CASSEDRNTEAFF

size: -
D: TRBD2
J: TRBJ2-7
V: TRBV27
DNA: TGTGCCAGCAGTTTATCTTACCCCGGACTAGCCGCGTCCTACGAGCAGTACTTC
CDR3: CASSLSYPGLAASYEQYF

size: -
D: -
J: TRBJ1-1
V: TRBV29-1
DNA: TGCAGCGCTCCCTCGGCAGGGAACACTGAAGCTTTCTTT
CDR3: CSAPSAGNTEAFF

size: -
D: -
J: TRBJ1-1
V: TRBV10-3
DNA: TGTGCCTCCCGGACAGTTAACACTGAAGCTTTCTTT
CDR3: CASRTVNTEAFF

size: -
D: TRBD1
J: TRBJ1-4
V: TRBV11-1
DNA: TGTGCCAGCAGCTTACAGGGGGCTGGTGAAAAACTGTTTTTT
CDR3: CASSLQGAGEKLFF

size: few
D: TRBD1
J: TRBJ2-7
V: TRBV18
DNA: TGTGCCAGCTCCGCGGACAGGTACGAGCAGTACTTC
CDR3: CASSADRYEQYF

size: -
D: -
J: TRBJ1-1
V: TRBV4-1
DNA: TGCGCCAGCAGCCCCAGAGGGGGTTCTGAAGCTTTCTTT
CDR3: CASSPRGGSEAFF

size: -
D: -
J: TRBJ2-1
V: TRBV6-1
DNA: TGTGCCAGCAGGGGGTACTACAATGAGCAGTTCTTC
CDR3: CASRGYYNEQFF

size: few
D: -
J: TRBJ2-3
V: TRBV30
DNA: TGTGCCTGGGGGGCGAGTAGCGATACGCAGTATTTT
CDR3: CAWGASSDTQYF

size: -
D: -
J: TRBJ2-1
V: TRBV11-1
DNA: TGTGCCAGCAGTCCAATAGGGAATGAGCAGTTCTTC
CDR3: CASSPIGNEQFF

size: -
D: -
J: TRBJ2-5
V: TRBV7-9
DNA: TGTGCCAGCAGCTTAGCGCTTCAGGGACGGGAGACCCAGTACTTC
CDR3: CASSLALQGRETQYF

size: -
D: -
J: TRBJ1-4
V: TRBV6-9
DNA: TGTGCCAGCAGTTATGCGGCACCAACTAATGAAAAACTGTTTTTT
CDR3: CASSYAAPTNEKLFF

size: -
D: -
J: TRBJ2-3
V: TRBV2
DNA: TGTGCCAGCAGTGGTGGCAGCACAGATACGCAGTATTTT
CDR3: CASSGGSTDTQYF

size: -
D: TRBD2
J: TRBJ2-3
V: TRBV6-5
DNA: TGTGCCAGCAGTTACTCGTCGGGAGGGCCGGGAGATACGCAGTATTTT
CDR3: CASSYSSGGPGDTQYF

size: -
D: -
J: TRBJ2-5
V: TRBV5-6
DNA: TGTGCCAGCAGCTTGGCCGGGGTTGGCTTACGGAAAGAGACCCAGTACTTC
CDR3: CASSLAGVGLRKETQYF

size: -
D: TRBD1
J: TRBJ2-2
V: TRBV7-2
DNA: TGTGCCAGCAGCTCCCAGGGGGCCACCGGGGAGCTGTTTTTT
CDR3: CASSSQGATGELFF

size: few
D: -
J: TRBJ2-1
V: TRBV14
DNA: TGTGCCAGCAGCCCCATGCCCCACAATGAGCAGTTCTTC
CDR3: CASSPMPHNEQFF

size: -
D: TRBD1
J: TRBJ2-7
V: TRBV7-6
DNA: TGTGCCAGCAGCCCAAGGACAGGGGGAATCTACGAGCAGTACTTC
CDR3: CASSPRTGGIYEQYF

size: -
D: TRBD1
J: TRBJ1-5
V: TRBV6-6
DNA: TGTGCCAGCACAAACAGGGGTGATAGCAATCAGCCCCAGCATTTT
CDR3: CASTNRGDSNQPQHF

size: -
D: -
J: TRBJ1-3
V: TRBV29-1
DNA: TGCAGCGTTCGGAGCCTCTCTGGAAACACCATATATTTT
CDR3: CSVRSLSGNTIYF

size: -
D: TRBD1
J: TRBJ1-4
V: TRBV28
DNA: TGTGCCAGCAGTTTAATCTCGCCGGGACAGGGGAAGGAAAAACTGTTTTTT
CDR3: CASSLISPGQGKEKLFF

size: -
D: TRBD2
J: TRBJ2-7
V: TRBV9
DNA: TGTGCCAGCAGGTCCCGGACTAGCGGGAGTTACGAGCAGTACTTC
CDR3: CASRSRTSGSYEQYF